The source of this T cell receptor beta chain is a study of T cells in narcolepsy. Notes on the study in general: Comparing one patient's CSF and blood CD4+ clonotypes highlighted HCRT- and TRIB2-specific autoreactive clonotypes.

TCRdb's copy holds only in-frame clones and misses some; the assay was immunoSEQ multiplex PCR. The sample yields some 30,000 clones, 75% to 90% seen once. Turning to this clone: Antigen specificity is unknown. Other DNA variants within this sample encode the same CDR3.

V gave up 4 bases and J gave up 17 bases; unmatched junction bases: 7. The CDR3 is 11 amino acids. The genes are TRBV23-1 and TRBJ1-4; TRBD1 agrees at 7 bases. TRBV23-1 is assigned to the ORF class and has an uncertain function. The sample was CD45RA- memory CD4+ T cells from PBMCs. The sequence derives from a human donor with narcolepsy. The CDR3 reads CASSLRGFRFF. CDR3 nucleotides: TGCGCCAGCAGTCTCAGGGGGTTCAGATTTTTT.